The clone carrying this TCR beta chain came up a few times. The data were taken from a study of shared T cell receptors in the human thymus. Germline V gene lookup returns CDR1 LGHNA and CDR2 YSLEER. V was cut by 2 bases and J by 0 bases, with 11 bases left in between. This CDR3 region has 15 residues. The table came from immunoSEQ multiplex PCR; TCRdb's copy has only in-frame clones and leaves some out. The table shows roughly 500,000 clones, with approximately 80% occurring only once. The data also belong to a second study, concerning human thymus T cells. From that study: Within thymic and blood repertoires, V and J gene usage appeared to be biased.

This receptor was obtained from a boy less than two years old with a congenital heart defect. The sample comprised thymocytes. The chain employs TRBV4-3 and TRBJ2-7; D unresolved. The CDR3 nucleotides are TGCGCCAGCAGCCAATTCTGGCGGAACTCCTACGAGCAGTACTTC. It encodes CASSQFWRNSYEQYF.